A single sample gave rise to the 25 T cell receptor beta chains below, sequenced in a study of blood T cells in healthy people across ages. A J-beta primer mix and a sample-barcoded 5' primer were used in a second PCR of roughly 6 to 12 cycles. TCRdb fed the 5' RACE reads into MiXCR, producing one record per CDR3 protein. The sample includes about 1.7 million distinct CDR3 sequences, 28% seen only once; the top ten take 7.7%. Specimen: blood. The source is a woman in her thirties in good health.

This clonotype was seen only a few times. The chain couples TRBV6-6 to TRBJ2-7; 9 nucleotides agree with TRBD1. From germline, CDR1 is MNHNY and CDR2 SVGAGI (reference sequence). The CDR3 is 15 residues long. V gave up 4 bases and J gave up 3 bases; unmatched junction bases: 7. The CDR3 DNA reads as TGTGCCAGCAGTTCCGGGACAGGGAAGATCTACGAGCAGTACTTC. It specifies CASSSGTGKIYEQYF.

On this clonotype: This may be a read error, as it is one base from a much larger clone. V usage is TRBV5-1 and J usage is TRBJ2-7; 11 nucleotides agree with TRBD2. The CDR3 is 19 residues long. J gave up 7 bases and V 0 bases, and 18 bases lay outside the gene matches. The germline V gene encodes CDR1 SGHRS and CDR2 YFSETQ. The CDR3 reads CASSLAASGGLSSYNEQYF. DNA of the CDR3: TGCGCCAGCAGCTTGGCCGCTAGCGGGGGGCTTAGCTCCTACAATGAGCAGTACTTC.

In this sample, this clonotype turned up a few times. This chain uses TRBV19 with TRBJ1-1, with 9 bases fitting TRBD1. Trimming took 4 bases from V and 7 from J; bases not matched to a gene: 16. Germline CDR1 reads LNHDA; CDR2 reads SQIVND (reference sequence). This CDR3 contains 17 residues. CDR3 DNA: TGTGCCAGTAGTAGGGCCCGCCGGGACAGGGCAAGTAATGAAGCTTTCTTT. Translation gives CASSRARRDRASNEAFF.

This clonotype was picked up many times. This CDR3 reads CASKFQAQARSYNEQFF. CDR3 nucleotide sequence: TGTGCCAGCAAATTTCAGGCCCAAGCGCGCTCCTACAATGAGCAGTTCTTC. The J gene is TRBJ2-1, the V gene TRBV6-2 or TRBV6-3; D remains ambiguous. The CDR3 is 17 amino acids. V was pared by 7 bases and J by 0 bases, with 19 bases between. Germline loops: CDR1 MNHEY, CDR2 SVGEGT.

The chain employs TRBV28 and TRBJ2-7; the D is unclear. The germline CDR1 and CDR2 sequences are MDHEN and SYDVKM. Trimming took 1 base from V and 0 from J, leaving 10 bases between them. This CDR3 has 15 residues. In nucleotides, the CDR3 is TGTGCCAGCAGTTTATTCGGCACTTTCTCCTACGAGCAGTACTTC. As protein: CASSLFGTFSYEQYF.

As to this clonotype: The final CDR3 position lacks the conserved phenylalanine or tryptophan, pointing to a likely read error. The chain employs TRBV10-1 and TRBJ2-1; D is perhaps TRBD1 or TRBD2 (5 bases each). The CDR3 runs 14 residues. Germline V lookup: CDR1 WNHNN, CDR2 SYGVQD (reference sequence). Here the CDR3 DNA reads TGCACCAGCAGCGAGGGGAGTGGGAACAATGAGCAGTTCGTC. As protein: CTSSEGSGNNEQFV.

This sequence joins TRBV7-2 and TRBJ1-3, with 9 bases aligning to TRBD1. Germline CDR1 and CDR2: SGHTA and FQGNSA. The CDR3 is made up of 14 amino acids. V was clipped by 5 bases and J by 6 bases; unmatched bases: 5. The CDR3 loop reads CASSRDRAENTIYF. CDR3 DNA sequence: TGTGCCAGCAGCCGGGACAGGGCAGAAAACACCATATATTTT.

This clonotype was seen at least ten times. The chain links TRBV5-6 to TRBJ2-7; a possible D gene is TRBD1 (6 bases). This CDR3 contains 15 residues. The V gene lost 2 bases and the J gene lost 3 bases, with 15 bases spanning the gap. The germline V gene has CDR1 SGHDT and CDR2 YYEEEE. The CDR3 DNA follows: TGTGCCAGCAGCTTCGGGACAAGGTCCAGCTACGAGCAGTACTTC. Translated: CASSFGTRSSYEQYF.

The rearrangement links TRBV3-1 to TRBJ2-3; TRBD1 might be the D (6 bases). This CDR3 spans 13 amino acids. Between the trimmed V and J ends, which lost 7 bases and 2 bases, there was a span of 10 bases. The germline CDR1 and CDR2 sequences are LGHDT and YNNKEL (reference sequence). DNA of the CDR3: TGTGCCAGCAAGGACAGTAACACAGATACGCAGTATTTT. It translates to CASKDSNTDTQYF.

The V gene is TRBV3-1, the J gene TRBJ2-5, with D possibly TRBD2 on 5 matching bases. The germline V and J ends were trimmed by 1 base and 1 base, with 7 bases remaining between them. Germline CDR1 reads LGHDT; CDR2 reads YNNKEL (reference sequence). The CDR3 covers 14 residues. CDR3 coding DNA: TGTGCCAGCAGCCAAGTCGGGGTCCAAGAGACCCAGTACTTC. Translating gives CASSQVGVQETQYF.

This clonotype was seen a handful of times. The CDR3 bases are TGTGCCAGCAGCTTTAACGTCAGGGTCGAGCAGTACTTC. Translated, it gives CASSFNVRVEQYF. This sequence joins TRBV7-2 and TRBJ2-5, with D possibly being TRBD1 (5 bases). The J call may be wrong; the DNA end is better matched by TRBJ2-7. This CDR3 region has 13 residues. The germline CDR1 and CDR2 sequences are SGHTA and FQGNSA.

This clonotype was recorded once. The junction departs from germline at one end; a sequencing error may be responsible. The chain recombines TRBV5-6 with TRBJ2-1, with 11 positions matching TRBD2. The CDR3 is made up of 18 amino acids. Germline-derived CDR1 and CDR2 are SGHDT and YYEEEE. The CDR3 DNA reads TGTGCCAGCAGCTTGGAAGTAGCGGGAGGGCCCTCAGGCAATGAGCAGGTCTTC. Translated: CASSLEVAGGPSGNEQVF.

In this sample, this clonotype turned up once. The chain couples TRBV6-1 to TRBJ2-4; 8 bases line up with TRBD1. The last part of the DNA fits TRBJ2-7 better; the J call may be wrong. The CDR3 consists of 19 residues. Per the germline V gene, CDR1 is MNHNS and CDR2 is SASEGT. CDR3 bases: TGTGCCAGCAGTGAACGGCAGGGGGCTTCCCCTCCACGTTCGATCGAGCAGTACTTC. Its protein product is CASSERQGASPPRSIEQYF.

This clonotype was recorded a few times. The V and J genes are TRBV20-1 and TRBJ2-7; 8 positions match TRBD2. This CDR3 has 15 residues. CDR1 DFQATT and CDR2 SNEGSKA come from the germline V gene (reference sequence). V trimming: 5 bases; J trimming: 6 bases; junction bases outside the gene matches: 15. The CDR3 sequence: CSALGTSWGSSEQYF. CDR3 nucleotides: TGCAGTGCTCTAGGGACTAGTTGGGGGTCGTCCGAGCAGTACTTC.

V usage is TRBV12-3 or TRBV12-4 and J usage is TRBJ1-2, with TRBD1 matching 8 bases. This CDR3 has 14 amino acids. Trimming at V came to 3 bases and at J to 3 bases, leaving 3 bases not matched to a gene. The CDR3 loop reads CASSLTGDHYGYTF. The CDR3, as DNA: TGTGCCAGCAGTTTGACAGGGGACCACTATGGCTACACCTTC.

This clonotype was seen a handful of times. This chain uses TRBV24-1 with TRBJ1-5, with D maybe TRBD1 (6 bases). The V end lost 12 bases, the J end lost 4 bases, and 15 bases lay between the germline ends. The germline V gene encodes CDR1 KGHDR and CDR2 SFDVKD. This CDR3 contains 13 residues. CDR3 residues: CAFPHRVNQPQHF. The DNA of the CDR3 is TGTGCCTTCCCTCACAGGGTAAATCAGCCCCAGCATTTT.

This clonotype was picked up one time. A read error may explain this, as a much larger clone is one base away. V is TRBV9 and J is TRBJ2-1; a possible D gene is TRBD2 (5 bases). Germline V gene sequence: CDR1 SGDLS, CDR2 YYNGEE. Trimming took off 4 bases at V and 12 bases at J, with 20 bases between the two ends. This CDR3 region has 14 residues. CDR3 DNA: TGTGCCAGCAGCCCACCTAGGACTCCCTATGGGCAGTTCTTC. Translating gives CASSPPRTPYGQFF.

The V call is TRBV18, the J call TRBJ2-7; either TRBD1 or TRBD2 may fit D (6 bases each). This CDR3 is 16 amino acids long. V was trimmed by 3 bases and J by 4 bases, leaving 19 bases between them. The germline gives CDR1 KGHSH, CDR2 LQKENI. The CDR3 DNA is TGTGCCAGCTCACCTCTCAACGGGGGCTTAGAGTACGAGCAGTACTTC. It codes for CASSPLNGGLEYEQYF.

This clonotype was observed a few times. The chain uses TRBV7-9 and TRBJ2-3; D perhaps matches TRBD2 (6 bases). V lost 9 bases, J lost 1 base, and 20 bases lay in between. In germline, CDR1 is SEHNR, CDR2 FQNEAQ (reference sequence). The CDR3 runs to 16 residues. This CDR3 reads CASSRMGTVRTDTQYF. Here the CDR3 DNA reads TGTGCCAGTTCACGGATGGGGACTGTTCGCACAGATACGCAGTATTTT. Supplemented by reference TRBV7-9 and TRBJ2-3, the full variable domain reads DTGVSQNPRHKITKRGQNVTFRCDPISEHNRLYWYRQTLGQGPEFLTYFQNEAQLEKSRLLSDRFSAERPKGSFSTLEIQRTEQGDSAMYLCASSRMGTVRTDTQYFGPGTRLTVL.

This clonotype was observed at least ten times. The chain is built from TRBV6-5 and TRBJ2-7, with 9 bases that match TRBD1. Germline trimming cut 7 bases from V and 5 bases from J; bases unmatched to any gene: 9. Germline values: CDR1 MNHEY, CDR2 SVGAGI. The CDR3 extends over 14 amino acids. The DNA for the CDR3 is TGTGCCAGCAACCTCCGGGGACAGGGTCACGAGCAGTACTTC. This codes for CASNLRGQGHEQYF.

This clonotype was observed many times. The chain has TRBV12-3 or TRBV12-4 and TRBJ2-4; D is possibly TRBD1 (5 bases). This CDR3 contains 13 residues. V was pared by 6 bases and J by 1 base, with 7 bases between. The CDR3 sequence is CASSAGAKNIQYF. CDR3 in DNA: TGTGCCAGCAGCGCAGGGGCCAAAAACATTCAGTACTTC.

J is TRBJ2-1 and V is TRBV5-1; the match to TRBD1 covers 11 bases. CDR3 length equals 15 residues. Germline lookup yields CDR1 SGHRS and CDR2 YFSETQ. V lost 7 bases to trimming and J lost 3 bases; unmatched junction nucleotides: 6. CDR3 region: CASLPGQGVYNEQFF. The CDR3 bases are TGCGCCAGCCTACCGGGACAGGGGGTCTACAATGAGCAGTTCTTC.

The chain links TRBV20-1 to TRBJ1-1; possibly TRBD1 for D (5 bases). There are 12 residues in the CDR3. The V gene lost 3 bases and the J gene lost 5 bases, with 10 bases spanning the gap. CDR1 and CDR2 (germline): DFQATT, SNEGSKA (reference sequence). The CDR3, as DNA: TGCAGTGCTAGGGGAGGGGATACTGAAGCTTTCTTT. It is translated as CSARGGDTEAFF.

In DNA form, the CDR3 reads TGTGCCAGCAGCTTAAGACTAGCGGGAAGGTCCTACGAGCAGTACTTC. This encodes CASSLRLAGRSYEQYF. This chain uses TRBV7-8 with TRBJ2-7; the match to TRBD2 covers 11 bases. The V gene's germline CDR1 is SGHVS and CDR2 FQNEAQ. V lost 2 bases, J lost 1 base, and 4 bases stayed unmatched. There are 16 residues in the CDR3.

V usage is TRBV18 and J usage is TRBJ2-1; no definite D call. Germline V gene data show CDR1 as KGHSH and CDR2 as LQKENI. Trimming took off 0 bases at V and 8 bases at J, with 14 bases between the two ends. This CDR3 is 15 amino acids long. For the CDR3, the DNA is TGTGCCAGCTCACCACCGGTGTCACGGTCCGATGAGCAGTTCTTC. Protein sequence: CASSPPVSRSDEQFF.